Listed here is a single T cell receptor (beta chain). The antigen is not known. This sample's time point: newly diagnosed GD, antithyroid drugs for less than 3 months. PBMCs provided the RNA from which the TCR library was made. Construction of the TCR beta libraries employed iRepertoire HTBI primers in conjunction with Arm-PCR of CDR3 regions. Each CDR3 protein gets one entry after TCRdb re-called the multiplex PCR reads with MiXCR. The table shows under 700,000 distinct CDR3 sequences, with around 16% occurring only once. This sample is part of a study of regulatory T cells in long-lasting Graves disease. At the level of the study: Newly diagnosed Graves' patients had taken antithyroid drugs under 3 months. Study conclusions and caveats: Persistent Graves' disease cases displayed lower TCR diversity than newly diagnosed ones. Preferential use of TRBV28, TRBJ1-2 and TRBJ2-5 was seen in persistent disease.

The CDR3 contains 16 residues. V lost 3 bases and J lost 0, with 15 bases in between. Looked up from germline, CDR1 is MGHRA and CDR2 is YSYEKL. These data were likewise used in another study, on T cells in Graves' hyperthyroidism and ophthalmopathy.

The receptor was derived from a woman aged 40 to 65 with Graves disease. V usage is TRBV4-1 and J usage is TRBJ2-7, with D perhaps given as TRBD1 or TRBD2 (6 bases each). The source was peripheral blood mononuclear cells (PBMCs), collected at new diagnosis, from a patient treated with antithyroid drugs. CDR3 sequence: CASSQGGGIGSYEQYF. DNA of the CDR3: TGCGCCAGCAGCCAGGGGGGCGGGATTGGCTCCTACGAGCAGTACTTC.